These 8 T cell receptor beta chains were sequenced from one sample in a study of T cells after yellow fever vaccination. TCRdb re-called the 5' RACE reads through MiXCR, storing one row per CDR3 protein. The sample records a few hundred thousand distinct CDR3 sequences, 8.5% to 10% being singletons. Material: CD4+ T cells sorted from PBMCs, obtained 5 days after the yellow fever booster vaccination. These receptors were obtained from a man younger than 35 who received the YFV17D yellow fever vaccine.

The chain is built from TRBV20-1 and TRBJ1-2; the D gene is possibly TRBD1 (6 bases). CDR1 is DFQATT and CDR2 is SNEGSKA in the germline V gene (reference sequence). Trimming shortened V by 3 bases and J by 7 bases, and 15 bases separated the two germline ends. The CDR3 sequence is 13 residues long. This chain's CDR3 is CSASATGFGGYTF. CDR3 nucleotides: TGCAGTGCTAGCGCCACAGGGTTCGGTGGCTACACCTTC.

The rearrangement links TRBV20-1 to TRBJ2-7; no clear D. Germline assignment: CDR1 DFQATT and CDR2 SNEGSKA (reference sequence). The CDR3 is 13 amino acids. The ends were cut back, 0 bases at V and 1 base at J, with 7 bases in the middle. The CDR3 DNA reads TGCAGTGCTAGAGATCCCTGGTCCTACGAGCAGTACTTC. This translates into CSARDPWSYEQYF.

A few counts support this clonotype. V usage is TRBV12-3 or TRBV12-4 and J usage is TRBJ1-2, with D uncertain. Trimming cost V 4 bases and J 8 bases, with 8 bases left between them. CDR3 length: 11 amino acids. The CDR3 is CASSSVGGYTF. The CDR3 DNA sequence: TGTGCCAGCAGTTCCGTTGGGGGCTACACCTTC.

V and J are TRBV12-3 or TRBV12-4 and TRBJ1-5; 7 positions match TRBD1. This CDR3 has 17 amino acids. Unmatched junction bases numbered 13, after V lost 3 bases and J lost 5 bases. The CDR3 DNA is TGTGCCAGCAGTTTCCACTCCGGGACAGCGGGCTATCAGCCCCAGCATTTT. Translation gives CASSFHSGTAGYQPQHF.

In DNA, the CDR3 is TGTGCCAGCAGTGATCTAGGGGATAAGCTTGGCTACACCTTC. Protein product: CASSDLGDKLGYTF. This chain uses TRBV2 with TRBJ1-2; possible D gene TRBD1, 5 bases. This CDR3 is 14 amino acids long. V was pared by 3 bases and J by 7 bases, with 15 bases between. Germline-derived CDR1 and CDR2 are SNHLY and FYNNEI.

This clonotype was seen only a few times. The CDR3 loop is CASSIRDRGGYGYTF. CDR3 bases: TGTGCCAGCAGTATTAGGGACAGGGGCGGATATGGCTACACCTTC. V and J are TRBV6-5 and TRBJ1-2, with 10 bases fitting TRBD1. CDR1 is MNHEY, CDR2 SVGAGI, per germline. The CDR3 is 15 residues long. The V segment lost 5 bases and the J segment 5 bases; nucleotides outside the gene matches: 8.

The chain combines TRBV4-1 with TRBJ1-4; no clear D gene. CDR3 length equals 18 residues. V shed 4 bases and J shed 4 bases, with 22 bases lying between them. Germline assignment: CDR1 MGHRA and CDR2 YSYEKL. The CDR3 region has the DNA TGCGCCAGCAGCCCGACCCGGGCCTCGAATAGAAATAATGAAAAACTGTTTTTT. Encoded protein: CASSPTRASNRNNEKLFF.

This clonotype came up a few times. The chain employs TRBV4-3 and TRBJ1-6; tentatively, D is TRBD1 (6 bases). Germline V gene data show CDR1 as LGHNA and CDR2 as YSLEER. Trimming stripped 2 bases from V and 7 bases from J, with 15 bases between. This CDR3 contains 16 residues. CDR3: CASSQKEGGRNSPLHF. The CDR3 DNA follows: TGCGCCAGCAGCCAAAAGGAGGGGGGCAGGAATTCACCCCTCCACTTT.